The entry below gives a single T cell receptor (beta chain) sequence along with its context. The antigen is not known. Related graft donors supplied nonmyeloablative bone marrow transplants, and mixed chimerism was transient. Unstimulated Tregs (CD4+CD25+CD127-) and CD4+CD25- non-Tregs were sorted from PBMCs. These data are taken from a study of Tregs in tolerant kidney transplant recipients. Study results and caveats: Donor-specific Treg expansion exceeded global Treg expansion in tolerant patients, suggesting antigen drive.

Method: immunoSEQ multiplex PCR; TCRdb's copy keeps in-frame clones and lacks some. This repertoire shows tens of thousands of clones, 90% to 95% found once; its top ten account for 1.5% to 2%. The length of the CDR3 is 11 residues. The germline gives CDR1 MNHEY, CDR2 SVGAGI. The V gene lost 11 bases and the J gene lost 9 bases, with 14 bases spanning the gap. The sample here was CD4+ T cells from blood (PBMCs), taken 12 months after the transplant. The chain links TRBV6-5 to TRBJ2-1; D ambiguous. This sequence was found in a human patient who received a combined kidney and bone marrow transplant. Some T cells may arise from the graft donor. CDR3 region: CARERRIEQFF. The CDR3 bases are TGTGCCCGAGAACGCCGTATTGAGCAGTTCTTC.